This T cell receptor (beta chain) was sequenced in a study of blood T cell repertoires in COVID-19. Overall study: T cells, B-cell-depleted T cells, or PBMCs supplied cDNA or gDNA.

Germline V gene sequence: CDR1 SNHLY, CDR2 FYNNEI. This CDR3 has 14 residues. V shed 4 bases, J shed 3 bases, and the junction held 5 bases outside the gene matches. Authors' methods: It was from reference gene primer amplification that nucleated cell counts were estimated. Assay: immunoSEQ multiplex PCR; the TCRdb copy retains only in-frame clones and omits some. Clone size and V and J calls were adopted from that table, with D and trimming inferred from the DNA. Seen here are 180,000 or so clones, approximately 87% observed once, and the top ten hold approximately 4%. This study enrolled people aged 18 to 89 from about two dozen US geographic areas.

Material for sequencing was PBMCs or T cells enriched from blood (not recorded which). The chain uses TRBV2 and TRBJ1-1, with TRBD1 matching over 7 bases. The sequence came from a woman aged 45-60 years who had recovered from COVID-19. CDR3 loop: CASSARDRYTEAFF. The CDR3 DNA follows: TGTGCCAGCAGTGCCCGGGACAGATACACTGAAGCTTTCTTT.